These 22 T cell receptor beta chains share one sample of origin, sequenced in a study of blood T cell repertoires in COVID-19. The repertoire was sequenced with immunoSEQ multiplex PCR; TCRdb's copy has only in-frame clones and lacks some. Among around 100,000 clones listed, roughly 85% were seen once. The specimen was peripheral blood. Receptors originate from a woman aged 70 to 79 with active or convalescent COVID-19.

This clone has just a few counts. The J gene is TRBJ1-3, the V gene TRBV5-6; D ambiguous. Deletions cut 0 bases from V and 0 bases from J, with 7 bases between. Per the germline V gene, CDR1 is SGHDT and CDR2 is YYEEEE. The CDR3 totals 15 residues. CDR3 loop: CASSLVSYSGNTIYF. As DNA, the CDR3 is TGTGCCAGCAGCTTGGTCAGTTACTCTGGAAACACCATATATTTT. Together with reference TRBV5-6 and TRBJ1-3, the CDR3 gives the full variable domain: DAGVTQSPTHLIKTRGQQVTLRCSPKSGHDTVSWYQQALGQGPQFIFQYYEEEERQRGNFPDRFSGHQFPNYSSELNVNALLLGDSALYLCASSLVSYSGNTIYFGEGSWLTVV.

The chain links TRBV2 to TRBJ2-5, with 8 nucleotides matching TRBD1. Looked up from germline, CDR1 is SNHLY and CDR2 is FYNNEI. The CDR3 sequence is 13 residues long. The V segment lost 10 bases and the J segment 8 bases; nucleotides outside the gene matches: 12. DNA of the CDR3: TGTGCCACACAGGGGGGACCCCAAGGAACCCAGTACTTC. This encodes CATQGGPQGTQYF.

The V gene is TRBV19, the J gene TRBJ2-7; 7 bases align to TRBD1. CDR1 and CDR2 from the germline V gene are LNHDA and SQIVND (reference sequence). This CDR3 comprises 18 residues. J gave up 3 bases and V 3 bases, and 17 bases lay outside the gene matches. The CDR3 loop reads CASSITFYRDSDFYEQYF. CDR3 coding DNA: TGTGCCAGTAGTATTACATTCTACCGGGACAGTGACTTCTACGAGCAGTACTTC.

The CDR3 nucleotides are TGTGCCAGCAGCAAGGGACAGGGGGCTTACAATGAGCAGTTCTTC. As protein: CASSKGQGAYNEQFF. The chain recombines TRBV6-5 with TRBJ2-1; 12 bases map to TRBD1. The germline CDR1 and CDR2 sequences are MNHEY and SVGAGI. The V segment lost 6 bases and the J segment 4 bases; nucleotides outside the gene matches: 4. The CDR3 runs 15 residues.

CDR3 in amino acids: CASSPRALGQETNEKLFF. The CDR3 DNA is TGTGCCAGTAGTCCAAGAGCCCTAGGACAAGAAACTAATGAAAAACTGTTTTTT. The chain joins TRBV19 to TRBJ1-4, with D possibly being TRBD1 (5 bases). The V end lost 5 bases, the J end lost 1 base, and 20 bases lay between the germline ends. This CDR3 is built from 18 residues. Germline CDR1 is LNHDA and CDR2 is SQIVND (reference sequence).

The chain joins TRBV6-5 to TRBJ2-3; 8 nucleotides match TRBD2. The germline gives CDR1 MNHEY, CDR2 SVGAGI. The CDR3 consists of 13 residues. V lost 10 bases, J lost 5 bases, and 8 bases stayed unmatched. CDR3 sequence (DNA): TGTGCCACCAGGAGGCTAGCGGGAGATACGCAGTATTTT. Translating gives CATRRLAGDTQYF.

The chain employs TRBV3-1 (or the pseudogene TRBV3-2) and TRBJ1-5; 7 bases agree with TRBD1. Germline V gives CDR1 LGHDT, CDR2 YNNKEL (reference sequence). CDR3 length: 18 amino acids. V shed 7 bases and J 0 bases; nucleotides not matched to a gene: 15. The CDR3, as DNA: TGTGCCAGCAACCGCGGACAGGAAAGTATGGGTAGCAATCAGCCCCAGCATTTT. Protein product: CASNRGQESMGSNQPQHF.

V and J are TRBV3-1 (or the pseudogene TRBV3-2) and TRBJ2-2; D is unresolved. The germline gives CDR1 LGHDT, CDR2 YNNKEL (reference sequence). The length of the CDR3 is 17 residues. V lost 2 bases to trimming and J lost 1 base, with 14 bases between them. CDR3 DNA: TGTGCCAGCAGCCAAAGATCGACTCATAAGAACACCGGGGAGCTGTTTTTT. Its translation: CASSQRSTHKNTGELFF.

The chain joins TRBV7-9 to TRBJ1-6; D is uncertain. Germline V gene sequence: CDR1 SEHNR, CDR2 FQNEAQ (reference sequence). V lost 1 base to trimming and J lost 11 bases, with 18 bases between them. This CDR3 contains 16 residues. The chain's CDR3 is CASSLDPGVTLPPLHF. The CDR3 DNA is TGTGCCAGCAGCTTAGATCCCGGGGTTACTCTCCCACCCCTCCACTTT.

The chain joins TRBV6-2 or TRBV6-3 to TRBJ1-5, with D possibly TRBD1 on 5 matching bases. Germline CDR1 and CDR2: MNHEY and SVGEGT. The V end was cut by 2 bases, the J end by 8 bases, with 16 bases between. This CDR3 region has 15 residues. The chain's CDR3 is CASSYADSLEKPQHF. The DNA of the CDR3 is TGTGCCAGCAGTTACGCCGACAGCCTGGAGAAGCCCCAGCATTTT.

In its sample, this clone was seen a few times. The chain joins TRBV9 to TRBJ1-2; TRBD1 matches 7 bases. Trimming cost V 4 bases and J 2 bases; bases outside gene matches: 5. This CDR3 has 14 amino acids. In germline, CDR1 is SGDLS, CDR2 YYNGEE. CDR3 residues: CASSRQGGNYGYTF. The CDR3 coding sequence is TGTGCCAGCAGCCGACAGGGCGGGAACTATGGCTACACCTTC.

J is TRBJ2-5 and V is TRBV29-1, with D tentatively TRBD1 (7 bases). The V gene lost 2 bases and the J gene lost 4 bases, with 14 bases spanning the gap. Per the germline V gene, CDR1 is SQVTM and CDR2 is ANQGSEA. This CDR3 region has 14 residues. The CDR3 protein is CSVEWFQGGETQYF. In nucleotides, the CDR3 is TGCAGCGTTGAATGGTTCCAGGGGGGAGAGACCCAGTACTTC.

The chain couples TRBV4-2 to TRBJ1-4; 8 bases are shared with TRBD1. CDR3 length equals 14 residues. Germline V gene lookup returns CDR1 LGHNA and CDR2 YNFKEQ. Unmatched junction bases numbered 4, after V lost 4 bases and J lost 6 bases. CDR3 bases: TGTGCCAGCAGCCCCGGACAGGGTGATGAAAAACTGTTTTTT. This encodes CASSPGQGDEKLFF.

V usage is TRBV18 and J usage is TRBJ2-2; D not certain. The germline V gene encodes CDR1 KGHSH and CDR2 LQKENI. The CDR3 loop spans 15 amino acids. V lost 3 bases and J lost 2, with 10 bases in between. The CDR3 loop is CASSPQTLNTGELFF. The CDR3 DNA reads as TGTGCCAGCTCACCGCAGACTTTAAACACCGGGGAGCTGTTTTTT.

This clone showed up just once. J is TRBJ2-7 and V is TRBV25-1, with D possibly matching TRBD2 (6 bases). The CDR3 contains 15 residues. Germline V gene data show CDR1 as MGHDK and CDR2 as SYGVNS. The ends were cut back, 1 base at V and 3 bases at J, with 13 bases in the middle. DNA of the CDR3: TGTGCCAGCAGTGAATCGGGAGTTCCAATCTACGAGCAGTACTTC. Protein product: CASSESGVPIYEQYF.

This rearrangement joins TRBV5-1 to TRBJ2-1; 7 nucleotides agree with TRBD1. The CDR3 runs 15 residues. V shed 4 bases and J 8 bases; nucleotides not matched to a gene: 12. CDR1 and CDR2 (germline): SGHRS, YFSETQ. The CDR3 spells CASSDGTGVRDEQFF. The CDR3 DNA sequence: TGCGCCAGCAGCGATGGAACAGGGGTTCGGGATGAGCAGTTCTTC.

V usage is TRBV6-2 or TRBV6-3 and J usage is TRBJ2-7; D call uncertain. Germline V gene sequence: CDR1 MNHEY, CDR2 SVGEGT. This CDR3 is 15 amino acids long. The V end lost 6 bases, the J end lost 0 bases, and 15 bases lay between the germline ends. The CDR3 here is CASSREEHFSYEQYF. The CDR3 bases are TGTGCCAGCAGCCGCGAGGAGCATTTCTCCTACGAGCAGTACTTC.

The chain is built from TRBV5-4 and TRBJ1-6, with D possibly being TRBD1 (5 bases). V dropped 1 base and J dropped 7 bases, with 6 bases sitting between them. The length of the CDR3 is 13 residues. Germline values: CDR1 SGHNT, CDR2 YYREEE (reference sequence). The CDR3, as DNA: TGTGCCAGCAGCTTGCCAGGGAATTCACCCCTCCACTTT. It is translated as CASSLPGNSPLHF.

This clone appeared a few times. The chain recombines TRBV24-1 with TRBJ1-5, with D possibly matching TRBD1 (5 bases). Germline CDR1 KGHDR, CDR2 SFDVKD. The CDR3 totals 15 residues. Trimming cost V 4 bases and J 5 bases, with 14 bases left between them. The CDR3 DNA reads TGTGCCACCAGTGACGTTACAGGCGCCGATCAGCCCCAGCATTTT. This gives the protein CATSDVTGADQPQHF.

This chain links TRBV5-6 with TRBJ2-7; a possible D gene is TRBD1 (6 bases). V gave up 5 bases and J gave up 7 bases, with 13 bases separating them. CDR1 is SGHDT, CDR2 YYEEEE, per germline. The length of the CDR3 is 12 residues. The CDR3 here is CASSYRVGEQYF. The CDR3 coding sequence is TGTGCCAGCAGTTACAGGGTGGGAGAGCAGTACTTC.

V gene TRBV2 combines with J gene TRBJ2-2, with TRBD1 as a possible D gene (6 bases). In germline, CDR1 is SNHLY, CDR2 FYNNEI. CDR3 length: 15 amino acids. Trimming cost V 0 bases and J 5 bases, with 10 bases left between them. DNA for the CDR3: TGTGCCAGCAGTGAAGCGGGGGCCCCAACCGGGGAGCTGTTTTTT. Protein sequence: CASSEAGAPTGELFF.

This clone was observed a few times. CDR3 nucleotide sequence: TGTGCCAGCAGCGTTTTCCCAACTAGCGGGAGGGCCGATGAGCAGTTCTTC. Its translation is CASSVFPTSGRADEQFF. The chain uses TRBV9 and TRBJ2-1, with TRBD2 matching 13 bases. With 2 bases clipped from V and 8 bases from J, the junction kept 10 bases outside the gene matches. CDR1 SGDLS and CDR2 YYNGEE come from the germline V gene. The CDR3 is 17 residues long.